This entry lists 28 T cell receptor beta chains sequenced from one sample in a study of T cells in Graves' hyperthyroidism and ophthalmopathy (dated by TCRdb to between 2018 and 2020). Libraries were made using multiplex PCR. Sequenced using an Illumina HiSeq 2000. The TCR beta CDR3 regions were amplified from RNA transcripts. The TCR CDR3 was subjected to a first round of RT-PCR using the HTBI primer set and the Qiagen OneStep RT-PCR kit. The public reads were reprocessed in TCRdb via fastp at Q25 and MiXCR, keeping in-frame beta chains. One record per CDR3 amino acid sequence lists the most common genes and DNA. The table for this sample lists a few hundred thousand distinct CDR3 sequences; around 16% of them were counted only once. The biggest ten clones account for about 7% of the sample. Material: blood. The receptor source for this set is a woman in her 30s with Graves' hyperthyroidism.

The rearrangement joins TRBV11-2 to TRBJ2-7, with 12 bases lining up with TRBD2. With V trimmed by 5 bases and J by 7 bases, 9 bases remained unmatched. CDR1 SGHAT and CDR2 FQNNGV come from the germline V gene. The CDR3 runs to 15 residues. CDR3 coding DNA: TGTGCCAGCAGCATGACTAGCGGGAGCGTAGGAGAGCAGTACTTC. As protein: CASSMTSGSVGEQYF.

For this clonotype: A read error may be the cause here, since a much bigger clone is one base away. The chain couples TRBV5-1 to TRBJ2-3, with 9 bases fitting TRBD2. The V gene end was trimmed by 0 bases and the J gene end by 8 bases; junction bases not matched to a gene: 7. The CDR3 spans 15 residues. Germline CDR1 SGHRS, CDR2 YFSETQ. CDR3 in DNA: TGCGCCAGCAGCTTGGTCGGCGGGAGGGCAGGTACGCAGTATTTT. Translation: CASSLVGGRAGTQYF.

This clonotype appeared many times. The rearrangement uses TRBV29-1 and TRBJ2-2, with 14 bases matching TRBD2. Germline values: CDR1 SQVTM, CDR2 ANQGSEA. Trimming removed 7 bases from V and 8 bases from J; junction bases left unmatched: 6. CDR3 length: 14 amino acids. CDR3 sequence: CSGGLAGGAGELFF. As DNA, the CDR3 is TGCAGCGGCGGACTAGCGGGAGGTGCTGGGGAGCTGTTTTTT.

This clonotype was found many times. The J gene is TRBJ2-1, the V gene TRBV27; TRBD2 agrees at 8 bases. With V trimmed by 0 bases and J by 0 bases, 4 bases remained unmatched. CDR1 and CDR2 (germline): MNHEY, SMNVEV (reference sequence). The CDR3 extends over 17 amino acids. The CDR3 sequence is CASSLSPSGYSYNEQFF. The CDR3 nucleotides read TGTGCCAGCAGTTTATCGCCTAGCGGGTACTCCTACAATGAGCAGTTCTTC.

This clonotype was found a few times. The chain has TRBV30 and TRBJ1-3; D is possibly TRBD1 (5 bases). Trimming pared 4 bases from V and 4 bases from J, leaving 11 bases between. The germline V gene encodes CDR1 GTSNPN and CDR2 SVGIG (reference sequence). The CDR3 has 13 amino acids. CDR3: CAWIGTVGNTIYF. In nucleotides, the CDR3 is TGTGCCTGGATTGGGACGGTAGGAAACACCATATATTTT.

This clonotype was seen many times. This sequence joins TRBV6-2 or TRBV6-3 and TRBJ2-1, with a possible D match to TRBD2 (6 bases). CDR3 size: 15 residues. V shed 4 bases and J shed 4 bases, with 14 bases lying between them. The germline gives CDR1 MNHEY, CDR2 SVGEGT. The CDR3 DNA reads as TGTGCCAGCAGTTCCCCAAGCGGGCGATACAATGAGCAGTTCTTC. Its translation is CASSSPSGRYNEQFF.

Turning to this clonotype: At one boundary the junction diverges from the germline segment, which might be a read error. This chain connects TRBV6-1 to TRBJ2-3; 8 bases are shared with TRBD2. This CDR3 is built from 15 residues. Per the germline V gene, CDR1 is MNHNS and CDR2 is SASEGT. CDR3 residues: CASRGSGLVSDAQYF. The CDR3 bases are TGTGCCAGCAGGGGATCGGGACTAGTATCAGATGCGCAGTATTTT.

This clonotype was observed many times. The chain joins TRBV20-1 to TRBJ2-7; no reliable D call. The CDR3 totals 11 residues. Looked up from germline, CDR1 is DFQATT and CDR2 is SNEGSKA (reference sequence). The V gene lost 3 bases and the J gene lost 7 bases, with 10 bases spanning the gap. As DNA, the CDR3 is TGCAGTGCTAGGCGTCAACCGGAGCAGTACTTC. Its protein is CSARRQPEQYF.

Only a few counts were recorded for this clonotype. The CDR3 DNA follows: TGTGCCAGCACTAGCGGGAGTTTATGGACCGGGGAGCTGTTTTTT. This gives the protein CASTSGSLWTGELFF. The genes are TRBV12-3 or TRBV12-4 and TRBJ2-2, with 10 bases that match TRBD2. The V and J ends lost 7 bases and 5 bases, in that order; junction bases with no gene match: 7. This CDR3 is built from 15 residues.

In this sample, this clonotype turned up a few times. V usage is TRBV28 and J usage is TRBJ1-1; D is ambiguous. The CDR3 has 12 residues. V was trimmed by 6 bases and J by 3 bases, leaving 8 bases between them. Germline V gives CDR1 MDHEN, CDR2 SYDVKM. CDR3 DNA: TGTGCCAGCAGGCAAGTTTACACTGAAGCTTTCTTT. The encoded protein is CASRQVYTEAFF.

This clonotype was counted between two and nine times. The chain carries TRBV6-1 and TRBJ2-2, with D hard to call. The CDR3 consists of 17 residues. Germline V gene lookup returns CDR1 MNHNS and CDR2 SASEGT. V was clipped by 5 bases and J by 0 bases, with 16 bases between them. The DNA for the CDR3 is TGTGCCAGCAGTTTACTGTCCGGGTACGCGAACACCGGGGAGCTGTTTTTT. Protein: CASSLLSGYANTGELFF.

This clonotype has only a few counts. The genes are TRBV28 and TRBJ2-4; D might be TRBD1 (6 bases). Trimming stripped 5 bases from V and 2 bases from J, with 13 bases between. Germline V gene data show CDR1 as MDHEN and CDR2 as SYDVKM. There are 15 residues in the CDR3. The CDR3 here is CASSRETGTKNIQYF. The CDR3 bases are TGTGCCAGCAGTCGAGAAACAGGGACCAAAAACATTCAGTACTTC.

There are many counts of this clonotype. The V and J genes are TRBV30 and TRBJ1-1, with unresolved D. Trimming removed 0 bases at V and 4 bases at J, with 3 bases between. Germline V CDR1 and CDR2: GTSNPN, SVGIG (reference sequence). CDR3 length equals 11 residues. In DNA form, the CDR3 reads TGTGCCTGGAGTGTACCCACTGAAGCTTTCTTT. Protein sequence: CAWSVPTEAFF.

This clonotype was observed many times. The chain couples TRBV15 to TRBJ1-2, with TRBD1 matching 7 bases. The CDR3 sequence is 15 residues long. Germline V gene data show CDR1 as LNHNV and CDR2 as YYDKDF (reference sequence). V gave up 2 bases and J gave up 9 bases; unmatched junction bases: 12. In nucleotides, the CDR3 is TGTGCCACCAGCAGATCAGGGACAGTTGAGGCGAGCTACACCTTC. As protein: CATSRSGTVEASYTF.

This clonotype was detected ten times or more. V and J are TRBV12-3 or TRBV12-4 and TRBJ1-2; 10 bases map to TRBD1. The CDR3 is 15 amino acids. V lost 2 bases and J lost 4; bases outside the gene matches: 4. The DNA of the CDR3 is TGTGCCAGCAGTTTAAGGGACAGGGGAGGCTATGGCTACACCTTC. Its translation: CASSLRDRGGYGYTF.

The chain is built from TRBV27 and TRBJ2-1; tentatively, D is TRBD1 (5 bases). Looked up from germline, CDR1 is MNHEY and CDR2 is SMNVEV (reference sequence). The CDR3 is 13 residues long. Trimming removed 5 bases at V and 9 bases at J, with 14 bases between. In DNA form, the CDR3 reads TGTGCCAGCAGTGTTCGACAGATAAGTGAGCAGTTCTTC. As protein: CASSVRQISEQFF.

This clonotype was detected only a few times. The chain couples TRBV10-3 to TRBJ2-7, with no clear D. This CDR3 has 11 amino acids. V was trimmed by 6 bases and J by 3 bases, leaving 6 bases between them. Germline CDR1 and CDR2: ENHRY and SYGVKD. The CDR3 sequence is CAISSSYEQYF. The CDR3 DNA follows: TGTGCCATCAGCTCAAGCTACGAGCAGTACTTC.

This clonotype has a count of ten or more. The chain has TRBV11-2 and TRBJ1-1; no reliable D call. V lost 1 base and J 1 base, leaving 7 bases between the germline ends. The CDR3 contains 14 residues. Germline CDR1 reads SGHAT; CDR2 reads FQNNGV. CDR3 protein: CASSLGGANTEAFF. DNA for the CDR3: TGTGCCAGCAGCTTAGGTGGAGCGAACACTGAAGCTTTCTTT.

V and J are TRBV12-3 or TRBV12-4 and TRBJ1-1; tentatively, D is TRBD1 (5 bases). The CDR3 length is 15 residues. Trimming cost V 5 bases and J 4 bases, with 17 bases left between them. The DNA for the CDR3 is TGTGCCAGCAGTCCCGCGGGATGGGGGGGCACTGAAGCTTTCTTT. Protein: CASSPAGWGGTEAFF.

The CDR3 loop reads CSARDRPAYNTDTQYF. The CDR3 nucleotides read TGCAGTGCTAGAGATCGCCCCGCCTACAACACAGATACGCAGTATTTT. V usage is TRBV20-1 and J usage is TRBJ2-3; D not resolved. The V end lost 0 bases, the J end lost 2 bases, and 15 bases lay between the germline ends. The CDR3 has 16 residues. Per germline, CDR1 DFQATT and CDR2 SNEGSKA (reference sequence).

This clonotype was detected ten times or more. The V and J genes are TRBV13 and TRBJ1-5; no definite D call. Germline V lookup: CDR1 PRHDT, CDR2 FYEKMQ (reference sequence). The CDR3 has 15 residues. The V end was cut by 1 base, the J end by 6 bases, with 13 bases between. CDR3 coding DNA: TGTGCCAGCAGCTTAGCCCTGGCAGTGCCTCAGCCCCAGCATTTT. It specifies CASSLALAVPQPQHF.

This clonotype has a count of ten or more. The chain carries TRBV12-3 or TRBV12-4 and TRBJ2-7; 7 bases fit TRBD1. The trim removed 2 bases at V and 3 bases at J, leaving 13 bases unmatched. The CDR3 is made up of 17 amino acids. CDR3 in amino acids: CASSLIVRWDSNYEQYF. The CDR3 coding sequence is TGTGCCAGCAGTTTAATCGTTCGATGGGACAGCAACTACGAGCAGTACTTC.

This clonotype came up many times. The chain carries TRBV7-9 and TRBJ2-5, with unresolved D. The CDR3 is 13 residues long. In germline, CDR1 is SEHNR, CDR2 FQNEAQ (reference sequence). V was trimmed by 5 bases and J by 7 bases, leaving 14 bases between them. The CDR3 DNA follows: TGTGCCAGCAGCCTTAGATTCCTGGGGACCCAGTACTTC. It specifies CASSLRFLGTQYF.

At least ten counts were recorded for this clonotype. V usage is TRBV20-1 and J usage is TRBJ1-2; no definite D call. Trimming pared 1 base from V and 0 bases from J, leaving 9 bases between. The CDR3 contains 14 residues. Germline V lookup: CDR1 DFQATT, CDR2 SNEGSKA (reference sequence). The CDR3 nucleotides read TGCAGTGCTAGAGTAGGACTGTCTAACTATGGCTACACCTTC. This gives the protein CSARVGLSNYGYTF.

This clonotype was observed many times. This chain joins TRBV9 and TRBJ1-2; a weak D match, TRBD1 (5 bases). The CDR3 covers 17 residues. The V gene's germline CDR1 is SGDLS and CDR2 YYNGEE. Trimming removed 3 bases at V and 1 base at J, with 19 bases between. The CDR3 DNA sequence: TGTGCCAGCAGCGGAGGGGTCGCGGGGGGGATTAACTATGGCTACACCTTC. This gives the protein CASSGGVAGGINYGYTF.

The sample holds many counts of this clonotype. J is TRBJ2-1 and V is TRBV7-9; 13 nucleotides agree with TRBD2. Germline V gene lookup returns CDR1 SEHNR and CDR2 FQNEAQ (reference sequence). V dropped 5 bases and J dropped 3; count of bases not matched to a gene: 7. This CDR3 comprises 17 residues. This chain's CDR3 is CASSPPGLAGIYNEQFF. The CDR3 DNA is TGTGCCAGCAGCCCTCCGGGACTAGCGGGGATCTACAATGAGCAGTTCTTC.

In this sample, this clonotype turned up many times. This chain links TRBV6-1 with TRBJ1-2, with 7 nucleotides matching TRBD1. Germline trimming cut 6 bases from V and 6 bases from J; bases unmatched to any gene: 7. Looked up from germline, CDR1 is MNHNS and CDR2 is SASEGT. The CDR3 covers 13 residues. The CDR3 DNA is TGTGCCAGCAGCATCGACAGGGCCAATGGCTACACCTTC. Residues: CASSIDRANGYTF.

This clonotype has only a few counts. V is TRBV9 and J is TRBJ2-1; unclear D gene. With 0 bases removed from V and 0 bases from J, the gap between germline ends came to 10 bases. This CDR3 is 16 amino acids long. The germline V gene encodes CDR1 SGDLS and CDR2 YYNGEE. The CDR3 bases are TGTGCCAGCAGCGTAGGAGGCTACCACTCCTACAATGAGCAGTTCTTC. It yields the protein CASSVGGYHSYNEQFF.